The rows below give T cell receptor beta chains drawn from one sample of a study of T cell changes during pregnancy in multiple sclerosis. Sequenced by immunoSEQ multiplex PCR; TCRdb stores in-frame clones only, minus some. The table lists about 50,000 clones, 94% of them singletons. Sequenced material: CD8+ T cells from peripheral blood mononuclear cells, taken before pregnancy. The receptors derive from a female donor with multiple sclerosis, enrolled in a pregnancy study. The CDR3 runs from the conserved cysteine through the conserved F or W. Each record gives: CDR3 length, J gene, clone size, V gene, D gene, CDR3 DNA, CDR3 protein. D genes are given only for firm matches. Clone size is shown for a subset of rows, as once, few, many or a class of expanded clone.

cdr3_length: 14
j_call: TRBJ2-1
clone_size: -
v_call: TRBV23-1
d_call: -
cdr3_nt: TGCGCCAGCAGTCCCCTACAGGGTTGCAATGAGCAGTTCTTC
cdr3_aa: CASSPLQGCNEQFF

cdr3_length: 12
j_call: TRBJ1-1
clone_size: -
v_call: TRBV18
d_call: -
cdr3_nt: TGTGCCAGCTCACCAGGGGGCTCTGAAGCTTTCTTT
cdr3_aa: CASSPGGSEAFF

cdr3_length: 16
j_call: TRBJ2-3
clone_size: few
v_call: TRBV13
d_call: TRBD2
cdr3_nt: TGTGCCAGCAGCGGCGGGGGACTAGCGGGAATAGATACGCAGTATTTT
cdr3_aa: CASSGGGLAGIDTQYF

cdr3_length: 14
j_call: TRBJ2-7
clone_size: -
v_call: TRBV29-1
d_call: -
cdr3_nt: TGCAGCGTTGAGGGTGGCGACAGAGCCTACGAGCAGTACTTC
cdr3_aa: CSVEGGDRAYEQYF

cdr3_length: 15
j_call: TRBJ1-1
clone_size: -
v_call: TRBV18
d_call: -
cdr3_nt: TGTGCCAGCTCACCAGAGAGTCGAATGAACACTGAAGCTTTCTTT
cdr3_aa: CASSPESRMNTEAFF

cdr3_length: 16
j_call: TRBJ2-7
clone_size: -
v_call: TRBV5-1
d_call: TRBD2
cdr3_nt: TGCGCCAGCAGCTTGGCGAGAGCGGGGGGGTCCTACGAGCAGTACTTC
cdr3_aa: CASSLARAGGSYEQYF

cdr3_length: 16
j_call: TRBJ2-1
clone_size: -
v_call: TRBV9
d_call: TRBD1
cdr3_nt: TGTGCCAGCAGCGTAGCTGTTGGACAGGGGGGGTATGAGCAGTTCTTC
cdr3_aa: CASSVAVGQGGYEQFF

cdr3_length: 13
j_call: TRBJ1-1
clone_size: -
v_call: TRBV27
d_call: -
cdr3_nt: TGTGCCAGCAGTTGGGGGCAGGGCACTGAAGCTTTCTTT
cdr3_aa: CASSWGQGTEAFF

cdr3_length: 15
j_call: TRBJ2-7
clone_size: few
v_call: TRBV5-6
d_call: TRBD2
cdr3_nt: TGTGCCAGCAGCTTGGGGGGGACTATTTCCTACGAGCAGTACTTC
cdr3_aa: CASSLGGTISYEQYF

cdr3_length: 17
j_call: TRBJ2-2
clone_size: -
v_call: TRBV11-3
d_call: -
cdr3_nt: TGTGCCAGCAGCTTAGATGGGGCAGGGGCCTACACCGGGGAGCTGTTTTTT
cdr3_aa: CASSLDGAGAYTGELFF

cdr3_length: 14
j_call: TRBJ1-1
clone_size: -
v_call: TRBV5-4
d_call: -
cdr3_nt: TGTGCCAGCAGCTTTAACGACAGGAACACTGAAGCTTTCTTT
cdr3_aa: CASSFNDRNTEAFF

cdr3_length: 14
j_call: TRBJ1-1
clone_size: once
v_call: TRBV14
d_call: -
cdr3_nt: TGTGCCAGCAGCCCCTTCATTGGTTCGGGTGAAGCTTTCTTT
cdr3_aa: CASSPFIGSGEAFF

cdr3_length: 16
j_call: TRBJ2-7
clone_size: -
v_call: TRBV19
d_call: -
cdr3_nt: TGTGCCAGTAGTAGGCGTAGGGAGGTCCCCTCCTACGAGCAGTACTTC
cdr3_aa: CASSRRREVPSYEQYF

cdr3_length: 14
j_call: TRBJ1-5
clone_size: -
v_call: TRBV27
d_call: -
cdr3_nt: TGTGCCAGCGCCTGGGGAGGGGTAAATCAGCCCCAGCATTTT
cdr3_aa: CASAWGGVNQPQHF

cdr3_length: 15
j_call: TRBJ2-7
clone_size: -
v_call: TRBV13
d_call: TRBD2
cdr3_nt: TGTGCCAGCAGCTTAGGAGGACTAGCGACCTACGAGCAGTACTTC
cdr3_aa: CASSLGGLATYEQYF

cdr3_length: 18
j_call: TRBJ1-1
clone_size: -
v_call: TRBV29-1
d_call: TRBD1
cdr3_nt: TGCAGCGTTGAAGATGATGGCGGAGAGCACAGGGGAAACACTGAAGCTTTCTTT
cdr3_aa: CSVEDDGGEHRGNTEAFF

cdr3_length: 13
j_call: TRBJ2-7
clone_size: -
v_call: TRBV29-1
d_call: TRBD2
cdr3_nt: TGCAGCGTAGGACTAGCGGGGGCCTACGAGCAGTACTTC
cdr3_aa: CSVGLAGAYEQYF

cdr3_length: 14
j_call: TRBJ2-7
clone_size: once
v_call: TRBV19
d_call: -
cdr3_nt: TGTGCCAGTAGTATCGTGGGGACTCCCTACGAGCAGTACTTC
cdr3_aa: CASSIVGTPYEQYF

cdr3_length: 15
j_call: TRBJ2-2
clone_size: -
v_call: TRBV6-5
d_call: TRBD2
cdr3_nt: TGTGCCAGCAGTTCTAGCGGGATAAACACCGGGGAGCTGTTTTTT
cdr3_aa: CASSSSGINTGELFF

cdr3_length: 13
j_call: TRBJ2-7
clone_size: -
v_call: TRBV19
d_call: TRBD1
cdr3_nt: TGTGCCAGTAGTGAGACAGGGACCTACGAGCAGTACTTC
cdr3_aa: CASSETGTYEQYF

cdr3_length: 18
j_call: TRBJ2-1
clone_size: -
v_call: TRBV27
d_call: -
cdr3_nt: TGTGCCAGCAGCCGCGCCGGGACTACCAAGAGAGGGGGCAATGAGCAGTTCTTC
cdr3_aa: CASSRAGTTKRGGNEQFF

cdr3_length: 19
j_call: TRBJ2-1
clone_size: -
v_call: TRBV28
d_call: -
cdr3_nt: TGTGCCAGCAGTCAACCCCGCGCGGTAGCGGAGACCTTTTACAATGAGCAGTTCTTC
cdr3_aa: CASSQPRAVAETFYNEQFF

cdr3_length: 14
j_call: TRBJ2-1
clone_size: -
v_call: TRBV27
d_call: TRBD2
cdr3_nt: TGTGCCAGCAGTACTAGCGGGAGCTACAATGAGCAGTTCTTC
cdr3_aa: CASSTSGSYNEQFF

cdr3_length: 15
j_call: TRBJ2-5
clone_size: -
v_call: TRBV11-2
d_call: TRBD1
cdr3_nt: TGTGCCAGCAGCTTAGGTGGGACAGGGGAAGAGACCCAGTACTTC
cdr3_aa: CASSLGGTGEETQYF

cdr3_length: 15
j_call: TRBJ2-7
clone_size: -
v_call: TRBV5-1
d_call: TRBD2
cdr3_nt: TGCGCCAGCAGCCCAATAGCGGGAGCGGGCTACGAGCAGTACTTC
cdr3_aa: CASSPIAGAGYEQYF

cdr3_length: 17
j_call: TRBJ2-5
clone_size: -
v_call: TRBV7-8
d_call: -
cdr3_nt: TGTGCCAGCAGCTCGACCTTTTCGGGAGACTCGGGGGAGACCCAGTACTTC
cdr3_aa: CASSSTFSGDSGETQYF

cdr3_length: 21
j_call: TRBJ2-3
clone_size: -
v_call: TRBV9
d_call: TRBD2
cdr3_nt: TGTGCCAGCAGCGTAGCTGAGGTAGCGGGAGGGCCACGCATTAGCACAGATACGCAGTATTTT
cdr3_aa: CASSVAEVAGGPRISTDTQYF

cdr3_length: 15
j_call: TRBJ2-7
clone_size: -
v_call: TRBV6-1
d_call: -
cdr3_nt: TGTGCCAGCAGTTGGGAACAGGGTATGGGTTACGAGCAGTACTTC
cdr3_aa: CASSWEQGMGYEQYF

cdr3_length: 13
j_call: TRBJ2-1
clone_size: few
v_call: TRBV6-5
d_call: -
cdr3_nt: TGTGCCAGCAGTTACGGGAGATACAATGAGCAGTTCTTC
cdr3_aa: CASSYGRYNEQFF

cdr3_length: 15
j_call: TRBJ1-1
clone_size: -
v_call: TRBV6-5
d_call: TRBD1
cdr3_nt: TGTGCCAGCAGTCCCGGTGGAGGGGGCTACACTGAAGCTTTCTTT
cdr3_aa: CASSPGGGGYTEAFF

cdr3_length: 14
j_call: TRBJ1-1
clone_size: -
v_call: TRBV18
d_call: TRBD1
cdr3_nt: TGTGCCAGCTCGCCCACAGGGGCTGGGACTGAAGCTTTCTTT
cdr3_aa: CASSPTGAGTEAFF

cdr3_length: 16
j_call: TRBJ2-7
clone_size: -
v_call: TRBV13
d_call: -
cdr3_nt: TGTGCCAGCAGCTTAGTATTCGGGGGTGTCGCCTACGAGCAGTACTTC
cdr3_aa: CASSLVFGGVAYEQYF

cdr3_length: 13
j_call: TRBJ1-2
clone_size: -
v_call: TRBV2
d_call: -
cdr3_nt: TGTGCCAGCTCAGGGACTACTAACTATGGCTACACCTTC
cdr3_aa: CASSGTTNYGYTF

cdr3_length: 18
j_call: TRBJ2-1
clone_size: -
v_call: TRBV4-1
d_call: TRBD2
cdr3_nt: TGCGCCAGCAGCCAAGATAAAAGGACTAGCGGGTTATACAATGAGCAGTTCTTC
cdr3_aa: CASSQDKRTSGLYNEQFF

cdr3_length: 16
j_call: TRBJ2-2
clone_size: -
v_call: TRBV7-9
d_call: -
cdr3_nt: TGTGCCAGCAGCTTACCTCCCGAGAGCTACACCGGGGAGCTGTTTTTT
cdr3_aa: CASSLPPESYTGELFF

cdr3_length: 13
j_call: TRBJ2-7
clone_size: -
v_call: TRBV7-6
d_call: TRBD2
cdr3_nt: TGTGCCAGCAGCTTTGGAGCGGGAGTCGAGCAGTACTTC
cdr3_aa: CASSFGAGVEQYF

cdr3_length: 13
j_call: TRBJ2-7
clone_size: -
v_call: TRBV7-9
d_call: -
cdr3_nt: TGTGCCAGCAGCCCGGACAGTTTTCGAGAGCAGTACTTC
cdr3_aa: CASSPDSFREQYF

cdr3_length: 14
j_call: TRBJ2-7
clone_size: -
v_call: TRBV5-5
d_call: -
cdr3_nt: TGTGCCAGCAGCTTGACAGGGAGCTCCTACGAGCAGTACTTC
cdr3_aa: CASSLTGSSYEQYF

cdr3_length: 16
j_call: TRBJ2-2
clone_size: -
v_call: TRBV27
d_call: -
cdr3_nt: TGTGCCAGCAGTTTACGCCCGACAGGCTACACCGGGGAGCTGTTTTTT
cdr3_aa: CASSLRPTGYTGELFF

cdr3_length: 17
j_call: TRBJ2-1
clone_size: -
v_call: TRBV5-1
d_call: TRBD2
cdr3_nt: TGCGCCAGCAGCGGGGAATATAGCGGGAGTCTCTACAATGAGCAGTTCTTC
cdr3_aa: CASSGEYSGSLYNEQFF

cdr3_length: 15
j_call: TRBJ1-2
clone_size: -
v_call: TRBV27
d_call: TRBD1
cdr3_nt: TGTGCCAGCAGTCCCACCGGGACAGGGTACTATGGCTACACCTTC
cdr3_aa: CASSPTGTGYYGYTF

cdr3_length: 14
j_call: TRBJ2-1
clone_size: -
v_call: TRBV13
d_call: TRBD2
cdr3_nt: TGTGCCAGCAGCAGGGGCCCGGGGGGCAATGAGCAGTTCTTC
cdr3_aa: CASSRGPGGNEQFF

cdr3_length: 15
j_call: TRBJ2-2
clone_size: -
v_call: TRBV2
d_call: TRBD2
cdr3_nt: TGTGCCAGCAGTGGTTTGAGCGGGAGCACCGGGGAGCTGTTTTTT
cdr3_aa: CASSGLSGSTGELFF

cdr3_length: 8
j_call: TRBJ1-2
clone_size: -
v_call: TRBV9
d_call: -
cdr3_nt: TGTGCCAGCAGCAAGGGGACCTTC
cdr3_aa: CASSKGTF

cdr3_length: 15
j_call: TRBJ1-5
clone_size: -
v_call: TRBV19
d_call: -
cdr3_nt: TGTGCCAGTAGTATCTTAGCGGGTGCGAGGCAGCCCCAGCATTTT
cdr3_aa: CASSILAGARQPQHF

cdr3_length: 13
j_call: TRBJ2-1
clone_size: -
v_call: TRBV5-5
d_call: -
cdr3_nt: TGTGCCAGCGGGGGCGGCTCCTACAATGAGCAGTTCTTC
cdr3_aa: CASGGGSYNEQFF

cdr3_length: 15
j_call: TRBJ2-7
clone_size: -
v_call: TRBV5-1
d_call: -
cdr3_nt: TGCGCCAGCAGCTTGGGCTGGGCGGGTTCGTACGAGCAGTACTTC
cdr3_aa: CASSLGWAGSYEQYF

cdr3_length: 13
j_call: TRBJ1-1
clone_size: -
v_call: TRBV29-1
d_call: -
cdr3_nt: TGCAGCGTTGAAGGGCAGGGGAACACTGAAGCTTTCTTT
cdr3_aa: CSVEGQGNTEAFF

cdr3_length: 12
j_call: TRBJ2-7
clone_size: -
v_call: TRBV30
d_call: -
cdr3_nt: TGTGCCTGGGCCGCCGGGACCTACGAGCAGTACTTC
cdr3_aa: CAWAAGTYEQYF

cdr3_length: 18
j_call: TRBJ2-7
clone_size: -
v_call: TRBV5-6
d_call: -
cdr3_nt: TGTGCCAGCAGCTCCGAGACAGGATCCACTCTTGAGACCTACGAGCAGTACTTC
cdr3_aa: CASSSETGSTLETYEQYF

cdr3_length: 14
j_call: TRBJ1-5
clone_size: -
v_call: TRBV5-6
d_call: -
cdr3_nt: TGTGCCAGCAGCTTGGGGGCAGGGGATCAGCCCCAGCATTTT
cdr3_aa: CASSLGAGDQPQHF

cdr3_length: 15
j_call: TRBJ1-2
clone_size: -
v_call: TRBV2
d_call: TRBD1
cdr3_nt: TGTGCCAGCAGTGAAGTATTAACAGGGGGAAATGGCTACACCTTC
cdr3_aa: CASSEVLTGGNGYTF